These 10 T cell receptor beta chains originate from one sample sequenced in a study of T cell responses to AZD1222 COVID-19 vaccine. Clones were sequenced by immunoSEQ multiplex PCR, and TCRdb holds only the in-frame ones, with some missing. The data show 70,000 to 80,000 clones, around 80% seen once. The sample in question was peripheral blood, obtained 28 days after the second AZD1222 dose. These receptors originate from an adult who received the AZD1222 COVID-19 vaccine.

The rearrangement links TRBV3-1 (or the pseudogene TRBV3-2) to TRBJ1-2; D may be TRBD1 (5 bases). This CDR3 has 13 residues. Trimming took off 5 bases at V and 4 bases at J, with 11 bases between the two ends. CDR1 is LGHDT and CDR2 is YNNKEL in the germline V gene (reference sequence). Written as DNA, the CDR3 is TGTGCCAGCAGCAGCAGGGACGGCTATGGCTACACCTTC. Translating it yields CASSSRDGYGYTF.

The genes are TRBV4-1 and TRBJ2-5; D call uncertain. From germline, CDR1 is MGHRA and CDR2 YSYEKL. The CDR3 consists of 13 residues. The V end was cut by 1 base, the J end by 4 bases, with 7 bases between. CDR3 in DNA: TGCGCCAGCAGCCAAGGCCCCTTAGAGACCCAGTACTTC. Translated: CASSQGPLETQYF.

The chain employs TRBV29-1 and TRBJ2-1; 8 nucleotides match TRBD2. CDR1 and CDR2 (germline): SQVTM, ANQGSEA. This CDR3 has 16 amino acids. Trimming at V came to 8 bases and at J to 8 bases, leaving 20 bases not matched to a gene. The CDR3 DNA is TGCAGCACAAAGAAGTCGGCGGGGGGTTCCTTTCATGAGCAGTTCTTC. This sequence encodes CSTKKSAGGSFHEQFF.

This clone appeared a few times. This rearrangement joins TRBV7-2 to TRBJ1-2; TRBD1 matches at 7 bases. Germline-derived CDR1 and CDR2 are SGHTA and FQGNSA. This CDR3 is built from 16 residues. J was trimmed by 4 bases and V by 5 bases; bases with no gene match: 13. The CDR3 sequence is CASSLKQGNFLYGYTF. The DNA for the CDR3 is TGTGCCAGCAGCCTAAAACAGGGGAACTTTCTCTATGGCTACACCTTC.

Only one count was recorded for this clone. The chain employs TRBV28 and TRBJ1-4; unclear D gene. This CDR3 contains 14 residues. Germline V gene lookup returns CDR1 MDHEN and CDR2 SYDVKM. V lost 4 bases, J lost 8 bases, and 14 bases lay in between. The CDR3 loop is CASSSRAEKEKLFF. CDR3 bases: TGTGCCAGCAGTTCTAGGGCCGAAAAGGAAAAACTGTTTTTT. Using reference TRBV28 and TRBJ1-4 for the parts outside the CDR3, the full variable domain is DVKVTQSSRYLVKRTGEKVFLECVQDMDHENMFWYRQDPGLGLRLIYFSYDVKMKEKGDIPEGYSVSREKKERFSLILESASTNQTSMYLCASSSRAEKEKLFFGSGTQLSVL.

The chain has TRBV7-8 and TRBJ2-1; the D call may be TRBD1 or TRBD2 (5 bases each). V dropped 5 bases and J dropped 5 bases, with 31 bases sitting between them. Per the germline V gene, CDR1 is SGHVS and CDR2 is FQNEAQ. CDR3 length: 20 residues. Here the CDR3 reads CASSPRRWGIGEQDHNEQFF. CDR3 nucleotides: TGTGCCAGCAGCCCGCGTAGATGGGGGATAGGGGAGCAGGACCACAATGAGCAGTTCTTC.

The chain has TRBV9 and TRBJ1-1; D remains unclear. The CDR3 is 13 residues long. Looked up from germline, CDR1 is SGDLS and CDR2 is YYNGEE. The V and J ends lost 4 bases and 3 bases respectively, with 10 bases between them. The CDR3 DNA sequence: TGTGCCAGCAGCCTGACCCCGGACACTGAAGCTTTCTTT. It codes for CASSLTPDTEAFF.

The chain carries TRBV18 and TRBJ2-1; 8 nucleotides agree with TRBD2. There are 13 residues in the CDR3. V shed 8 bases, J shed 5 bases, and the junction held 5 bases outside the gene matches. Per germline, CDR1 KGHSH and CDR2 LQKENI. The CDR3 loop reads CASANGRDNEQFF. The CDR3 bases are TGTGCCAGCGCCAACGGGAGGGACAATGAGCAGTTCTTC.

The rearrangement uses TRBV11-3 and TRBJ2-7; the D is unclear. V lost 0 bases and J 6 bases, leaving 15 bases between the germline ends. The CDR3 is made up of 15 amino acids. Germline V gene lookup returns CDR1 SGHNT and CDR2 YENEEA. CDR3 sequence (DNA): TGTGCCAGCAGCTTAGATTCTTCCCGCGACACCGAGCAGTACTTC. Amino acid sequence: CASSLDSSRDTEQYF.

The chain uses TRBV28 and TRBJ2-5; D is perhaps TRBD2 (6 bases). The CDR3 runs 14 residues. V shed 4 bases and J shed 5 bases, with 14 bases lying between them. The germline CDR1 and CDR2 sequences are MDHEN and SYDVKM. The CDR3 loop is CASSSRRGRETQYF. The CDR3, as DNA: TGTGCCAGCAGTTCACGGAGAGGGAGGGAGACCCAGTACTTC.